This T cell receptor (beta chain) emerged from a study of T cell repertoires in cytomegalovirus infection. Overall study: CMV infection plus the matching HLA type was flagged by public TCR beta signatures. Study-wide findings and caveats: Of the TCR beta families, the public ones yielded a cumulative frequency that identified carriers of CMV plus the relevant HLA. In two of eight donors, the top clonotype was HLA-C-restricted CMV-specific.

From the reads, TCRdb called clonotypes with MiXCR, one entry per CDR3 protein. The sample yields roughly 500,000 distinct CDR3 sequences, more than 15% seen once. This clonotype was counted a few times. Its antigen is undetermined. The germline CDR1 and CDR2 sequences are SEHNR and FQNEAQ (reference sequence). The CDR3 length is 14 residues. The V gene end was trimmed by 1 base and the J gene end by 10 bases; junction bases not matched to a gene: 9. J is TRBJ2-5 and V is TRBV7-9, with 7 bases that match TRBD2. Sequencing used CD8+ T cells from PBMCs. The TCR comes from a human donor in good health (CMV status not recorded). Some clones in this sample may be carry-over from other donors' samples. In DNA form, the CDR3 reads TGTGCCAGCAGCTTAGGACGCGCGGGGGAAATCCAGTACTTC. Translated, it gives CASSLGRAGEIQYF.